These T cell receptor beta chains were read from a single sample in a study of T cell responses to AZD1222 COVID-19 vaccine. TCRdb's copy holds only in-frame clones and misses some; the assay was immunoSEQ multiplex PCR. The sample includes roughly 80,000 clones, roughly 90% of them seen just once. The sample in question was peripheral blood, obtained on day 0 of AZD1222 vaccination. The source of these receptors is an adult in good health. CDR3s include the opening cysteine and the closing phenylalanine or tryptophan. Each record gives: J gene, V gene, clone size, D gene, CDR3 protein, CDR3 DNA. A D gene is named only where the DNA matches it firmly. Clone size is stated in some rows and not others, as once, few, many or a class when expanded.

>TRBJ1-4|TRBV7-9|-|-
CASSLPETATNEKLFF
TGTGCCAGCAGCTTACCTGAGACGGCAACTAATGAAAAACTGTTTTTT
>TRBJ1-1|TRBV18|once|-
CASSKGGGDTEAFF
TGTGCCAGCTCAAAGGGTGGAGGGGACACTGAAGCTTTCTTT
>TRBJ1-1|TRBV5-5|-|TRBD1
CASSPGTGVNTEAFF
TGTGCCAGCAGCCCCGGGACAGGAGTGAACACTGAAGCTTTCTTT
>TRBJ2-1|TRBV7-3|-|-
CASSPGLSEQFF
TGTGCCAGCAGCCCAGGACTAAGTGAGCAGTTCTTC
>TRBJ2-7|TRBV6-5|-|-
CASSLGWGYEQYF
TGTGCCAGCAGCCTAGGGTGGGGCTACGAGCAGTACTTC
>TRBJ2-4|TRBV4-2|-|TRBD2
CASSQAGGLAKNIQYF
TGTGCCAGCAGCCAAGCGGGGGGGTTGGCCAAAAACATTCAGTACTTC
>TRBJ2-7|TRBV2|-|TRBD2
CASSEERGRIYEQYF
TGTGCCAGCAGTGAAGAGCGGGGGAGGATCTACGAGCAGTACTTC
>TRBJ2-7|TRBV11-3|-|TRBD1
CASSFGTGVSYEQYF
TGTGCCAGCAGCTTCGGGACAGGGGTCTCCTACGAGCAGTACTTC
>TRBJ1-4|TRBV18|-|TRBD1
CASSLPMPGQMATNEKLFF
TGTGCCAGCTCTCTACCGATGCCGGGACAGATGGCAACTAATGAAAAACTGTTTTTT
>TRBJ1-1|TRBV6-2/TRBV6-3|-|-
CASSYRVVGTEAFF
TGTGCCAGCAGTTACAGGGTCGTGGGTACTGAAGCTTTCTTT
>TRBJ1-1|TRBV28|-|TRBD1
CASDRGQKNTEAFF
TGTGCCAGCGACAGGGGTCAGAAAAACACTGAAGCTTTCTTT
>TRBJ2-3|TRBV11-2|-|-
CASSAQEEDTQYF
TGTGCCAGCAGCGCCCAAGAGGAGGATACGCAGTATTTT
>TRBJ1-1|TRBV12-3/TRBV12-4|-|-
CASSLTGITEAFF
TGTGCCAGCAGTCTAACAGGGATAACTGAAGCTTTCTTT
>TRBJ2-3|TRBV11-2|-|-
CASSFETTSAAQYF
TGTGCCAGCAGCTTCGAAACTACGAGCGCGGCGCAGTATTTT
>TRBJ1-2|TRBV2|-|-
CASSRPGYGYTF
TGTGCCAGCAGTCGACCGGGGTATGGCTACACCTTC
>TRBJ2-7|TRBV2|-|TRBD2
CASSFLTGGEQYF
TGTGCCAGCAGTTTTCTTACGGGGGGCGAGCAGTACTTC
>TRBJ1-4|TRBV2|-|-
CASRKQGPRAEKLFF
TGTGCCAGCAGAAAACAGGGTCCCCGGGCAGAAAAACTGTTTTTT
>TRBJ2-3|TRBV4-3|-|-
CASSQGAADTQYF
TGCGCCAGCAGCCAAGGGGCCGCAGATACGCAGTATTTT
>TRBJ2-3|TRBV7-9|-|TRBD2
CASSSGLGASGSTDTQYF
TGTGCCAGCAGCTCGGGGCTCGGGGCTAGCGGTAGCACAGATACGCAGTATTTT
>TRBJ1-1|TRBV7-6|-|TRBD1
CASSLAPPDREITEAFF
TGTGCCAGCAGCTTAGCCCCACCTGACAGGGAGATCACTGAAGCTTTCTTT
>TRBJ1-2|TRBV6-1|once|-
CASSEGLGTAYGYTF
TGTGCCAGCAGTGAGGGCTTGGGGACGGCCTATGGCTACACCTTC
>TRBJ2-7|TRBV7-3|-|-
CASSSGPSSYEQYF
TGTGCCAGCAGCTCCGGGCCGAGCTCCTACGAGCAGTACTTC
>TRBJ1-3|TRBV28|once|-
CASQSGGNTIYF
TGTGCCAGCCAGTCGGGGGGAAACACCATATATTTT
>TRBJ2-1|TRBV6-4|-|-
CASSDSAGVSNEQFF
TGTGCCAGCAGTGACTCGGCAGGGGTGTCCAATGAGCAGTTCTTC
>TRBJ1-2|TRBV12-3/TRBV12-4|-|TRBD1
CASSFNRGDGYTF
TGTGCCAGCAGTTTTAACAGGGGGGATGGCTACACCTTC
>TRBJ1-4|TRBV12-5|-|-
CASGLVNLRENEKLFF
TGTGCTAGTGGTTTGGTAAACCTCAGGGAAAACGAAAAACTGTTTTTT
>TRBJ1-2|TRBV7-2|-|-
CASRPPGLFVDDGYTF
TGTGCCAGCAGACCACCGGGACTTTTCGTTGATGATGGCTACACCTTC
>TRBJ2-7|TRBV7-8|-|-
CASSSPGGPYEQYF
TGTGCCAGCAGCTCTCCGGGTGGGCCCTACGAGCAGTACTTC
>TRBJ2-1|TRBV5-1|-|-
CASSLGGRGEQFF
TGCGCCAGCAGCTTGGGGGGTAGAGGGGAGCAGTTCTTC
>TRBJ1-2|TRBV6-5|-|TRBD1
CASTSDRDYGYTF
TGTGCCAGCACCTCGGACAGGGACTATGGCTACACCTTC
>TRBJ1-2|TRBV30|-|-
CAWRWGRNYGYTF
TGTGCCTGGAGATGGGGGCGAAACTATGGCTACACCTTC
>TRBJ2-1|TRBV2|-|-
CASSALGSGEQFF
TGTGCCAGCAGTGCCCTAGGAAGCGGTGAGCAGTTCTTC
>TRBJ2-5|TRBV5-4|-|TRBD1
CASSFRSGTGQETQYF
TGTGCCAGCAGCTTCCGCTCCGGGACAGGGCAAGAGACCCAGTACTTC
>TRBJ1-4|TRBV7-6|-|TRBD1
CASSRPHRGKDLTNEKLFF
TGTGCCAGCAGCCGCCCGCACAGGGGAAAGGACTTAACTAATGAAAAACTGTTTTTT
>TRBJ2-3|TRBV11-3|-|-
CASARAAELLDTQYF
TGTGCCAGCGCTCGTGCAGCGGAGCTATTGGATACGCAGTATTTT
>TRBJ2-3|TRBV3-1/TRBV3-2|-|TRBD2
CASSARSSGGTDTQYF
TGTGCCAGCAGCGCACGTTCTAGCGGGGGCACAGATACGCAGTATTTT
>TRBJ2-7|TRBV20-1|-|TRBD1
CSASRDRYEQYF
TGCAGTGCTAGTCGGGACAGATACGAGCAGTACTTC
>TRBJ2-2|TRBV7-9|-|TRBD2
CASSLGSGGRNTGELFF
TGTGCCAGCAGCCTTGGTAGCGGGGGAAGGAACACCGGGGAGCTGTTTTTT
>TRBJ1-4|TRBV4-2|-|TRBD1
CASSGAGQTNEKLFF
TGTGCCAGCAGCGGGGCGGGACAGACTAATGAAAAACTGTTTTTT
>TRBJ2-3|TRBV5-6|-|-
CASSSNIIAQYF
TGTGCCAGCAGCTCCAACATCATCGCGCAGTATTTT
>TRBJ2-7|TRBV23-1|-|-
CASSPLPGVQYF
TGCGCCAGCAGTCCTCTCCCCGGAGTTCAGTACTTC
>TRBJ1-1|TRBV9|-|-
CASSVQDNSGSEAFF
TGTGCCAGCAGCGTGCAGGACAATTCAGGGTCTGAAGCTTTCTTT
>TRBJ2-2|TRBV9|-|-
CASSAFGELFF
TGTGCCAGCAGCGCGTTTGGGGAGCTGTTTTTT
>TRBJ2-2|TRBV6-5|-|-
CASSLSTNTGELFF
TGTGCCAGCAGCCTATCAACGAACACCGGGGAGCTGTTTTTT
>TRBJ1-3|TRBV30|-|-
CAWTRPGISGNTIYF
TGTGCCTGGACCCGACCGGGTATCTCTGGAAACACCATATATTTT
>TRBJ1-4|TRBV27|-|TRBD1
CASSPGTGILTNEKLFF
TGTGCCAGCAGCCCCGGGACAGGGATCCTAACTAATGAAAAACTGTTTTTT
>TRBJ1-1|TRBV6-6|-|TRBD1
CASRQTQGRWDTEAFF
TGTGCCAGCAGGCAGACACAGGGGAGGTGGGACACTGAAGCTTTCTTT
>TRBJ2-2|TRBV12-5|-|-
CASGLAGLAGELFF
TGTGCTAGTGGTTTGGCCGGCCTAGCAGGGGAGCTGTTTTTT
>TRBJ2-1|TRBV9|-|-
CASSVSGRNEQFF
TGTGCCAGCAGCGTATCGGGGAGGAATGAGCAGTTCTTC
>TRBJ2-2|TRBV11-3|-|TRBD2
CASSSGLAGGDTGELFF
TGTGCCAGCAGTAGTGGACTAGCGGGGGGAGACACCGGGGAGCTGTTTTTT
>TRBJ2-3|TRBV7-9|-|TRBD2
CASSIPGLASTDTQYF
TGTGCCAGCAGCATACCGGGACTAGCGAGCACAGATACGCAGTATTTT